Reported below is one T cell receptor beta chain. The antigen is undetermined. One end of the junction fails to match germline, which may point to a read error. Library construction for TCR beta used iRepertoire HTBI primers and Arm-PCR of CDR3 regions. MiXCR was run by TCRdb on the multiplex PCR reads, yielding one entry per CDR3 protein. The sample carries 520,000 or so distinct CDR3 sequences, around 12% recorded once. Time point specified: newly diagnosed GD, antithyroid drugs for less than 3 months. Making the TCR library involved RNA that had been extracted from PBMCs. This entry is derived from a study of regulatory T cells in long-lasting Graves disease. Study observations and caveats: Newly diagnosed patients had higher TCR diversity than persistent Graves' patients did.

The CDR3 is 14 amino acids. Germline values: CDR1 MNHGY, CDR2 SVAAGI. These records were also assigned to another study, of T cells in Graves' hyperthyroidism and ophthalmopathy. That paper states: Recently diagnosed hyperthyroidism of less than 2 months' duration affected patients aged 18 to 65.

The source was peripheral blood mononuclear cells (PBMCs), collected at new diagnosis, from a patient treated with antithyroid drugs. The chain has TRBV6-9 and TRBJ1-6, with D tentatively TRBD1 (6 bases). This TCR derives from a young woman with Graves disease. As DNA, the CDR3 is TGTGCCAACAGTTACTACAGGGAGGATTCACCCCTCCACTTT. Translation: CANSYYREDSPLHF.